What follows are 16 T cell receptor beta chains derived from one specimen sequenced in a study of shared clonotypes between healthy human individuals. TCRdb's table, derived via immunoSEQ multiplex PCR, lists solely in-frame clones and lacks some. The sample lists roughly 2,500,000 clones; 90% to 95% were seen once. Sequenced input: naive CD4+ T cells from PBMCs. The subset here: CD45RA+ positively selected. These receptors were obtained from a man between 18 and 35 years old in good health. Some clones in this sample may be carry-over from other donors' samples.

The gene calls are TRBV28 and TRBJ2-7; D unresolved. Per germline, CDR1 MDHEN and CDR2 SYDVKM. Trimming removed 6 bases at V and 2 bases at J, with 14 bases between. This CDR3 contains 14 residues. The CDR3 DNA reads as TGTGCCAGCAGGGCCGGGTCTGAAGCCTACGAGCAGTACTTC. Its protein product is CASRAGSEAYEQYF.

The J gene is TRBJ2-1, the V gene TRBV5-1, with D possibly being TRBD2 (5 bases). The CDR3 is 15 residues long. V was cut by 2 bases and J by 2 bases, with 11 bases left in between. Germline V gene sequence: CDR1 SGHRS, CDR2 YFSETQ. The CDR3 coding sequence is TGCGCCAGCAGCTTACAAGCGGATCCCTACAATGAGCAGTTCTTC. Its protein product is CASSLQADPYNEQFF.

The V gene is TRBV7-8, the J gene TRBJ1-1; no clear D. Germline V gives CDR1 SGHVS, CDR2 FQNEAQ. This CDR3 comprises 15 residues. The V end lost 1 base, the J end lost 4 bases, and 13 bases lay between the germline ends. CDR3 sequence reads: CASSLERAHFTEAFF. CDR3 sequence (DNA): TGTGCCAGCAGCTTAGAACGGGCGCACTTCACTGAAGCTTTCTTT.

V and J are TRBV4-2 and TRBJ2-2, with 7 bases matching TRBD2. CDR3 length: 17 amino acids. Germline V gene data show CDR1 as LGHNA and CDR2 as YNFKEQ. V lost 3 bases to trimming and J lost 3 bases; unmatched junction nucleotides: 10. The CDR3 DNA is TGTGCCAGCAGCCAGGGCCACGGGACTACCTACACCGGGGAGCTGTTTTTT. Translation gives CASSQGHGTTYTGELFF.

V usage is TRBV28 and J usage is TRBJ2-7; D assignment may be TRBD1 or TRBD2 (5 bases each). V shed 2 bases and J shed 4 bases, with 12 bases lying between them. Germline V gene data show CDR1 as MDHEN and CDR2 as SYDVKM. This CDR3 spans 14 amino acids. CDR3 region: CASSLVGPGYEQYF. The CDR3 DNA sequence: TGTGCCAGCAGTTTAGTGGGACCGGGGTACGAGCAGTACTTC.

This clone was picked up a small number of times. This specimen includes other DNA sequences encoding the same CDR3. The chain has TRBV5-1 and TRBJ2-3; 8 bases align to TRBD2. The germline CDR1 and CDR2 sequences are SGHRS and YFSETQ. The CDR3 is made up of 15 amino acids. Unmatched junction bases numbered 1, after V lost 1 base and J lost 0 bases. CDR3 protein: CASSLPSGSTDTQYF. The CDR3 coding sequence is TGCGCCAGCAGCTTGCCTAGCGGGAGCACAGATACGCAGTATTTT.

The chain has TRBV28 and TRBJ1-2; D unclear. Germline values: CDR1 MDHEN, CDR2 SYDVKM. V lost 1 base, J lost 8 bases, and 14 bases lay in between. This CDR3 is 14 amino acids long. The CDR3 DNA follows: TGTGCCAGCAGTTTATTGTCGGGAGAGGAGGGCTACACCTTC. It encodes CASSLLSGEEGYTF.

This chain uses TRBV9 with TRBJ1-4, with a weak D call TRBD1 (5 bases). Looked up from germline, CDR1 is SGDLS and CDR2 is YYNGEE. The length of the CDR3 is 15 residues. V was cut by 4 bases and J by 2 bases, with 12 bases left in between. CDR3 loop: CASSTTGGTNEKLFF. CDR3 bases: TGTGCCAGCAGCACTACCGGGGGGACTAATGAAAAACTGTTTTTT.

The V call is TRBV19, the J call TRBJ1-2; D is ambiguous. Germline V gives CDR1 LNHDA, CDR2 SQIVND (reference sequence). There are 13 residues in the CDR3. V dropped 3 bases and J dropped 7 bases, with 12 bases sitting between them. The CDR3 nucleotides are TGTGCCAGTAGTATTGTTGAGGTGGCTGGCTACACCTTC. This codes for CASSIVEVAGYTF. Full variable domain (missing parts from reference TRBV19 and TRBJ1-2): DGGITQSPKYLFRKEGQNVTLSCEQNLNHDAMYWYRQDPGQGLRLIYYSQIVNDFQKGDIAEGYSVSREKKESFPLTVTSAQKNPTAFYLCASSIVEVAGYTFGSGTRLTVV.

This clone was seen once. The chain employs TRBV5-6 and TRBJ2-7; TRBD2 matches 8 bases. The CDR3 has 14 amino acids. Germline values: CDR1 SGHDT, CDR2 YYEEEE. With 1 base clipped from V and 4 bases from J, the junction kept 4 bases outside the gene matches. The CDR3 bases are TGTGCCAGCAGCTTGAGGAGCGGGAGTTACGAGCAGTACTTC. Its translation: CASSLRSGSYEQYF.

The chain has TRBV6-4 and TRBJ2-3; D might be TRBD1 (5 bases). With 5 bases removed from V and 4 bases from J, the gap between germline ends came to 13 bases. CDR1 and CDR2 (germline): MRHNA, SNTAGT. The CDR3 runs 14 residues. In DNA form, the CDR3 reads TGTGCCAGCAGTTTGGGGCAAGGGGCAGATACGCAGTATTTT. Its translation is CASSLGQGADTQYF.

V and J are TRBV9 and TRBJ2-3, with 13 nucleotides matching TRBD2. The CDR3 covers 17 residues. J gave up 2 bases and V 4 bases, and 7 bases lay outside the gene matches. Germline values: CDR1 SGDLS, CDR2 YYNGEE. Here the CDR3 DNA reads TGTGCCAGCAGCTTTGGGACTAGCGGGAATCCCACAGATACGCAGTATTTT. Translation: CASSFGTSGNPTDTQYF.

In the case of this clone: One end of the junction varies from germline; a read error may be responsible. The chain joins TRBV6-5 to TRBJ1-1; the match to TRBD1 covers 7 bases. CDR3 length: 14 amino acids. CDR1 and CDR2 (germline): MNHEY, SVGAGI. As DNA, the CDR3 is TGTGCCAGCAGTAACTCAGACAGGGTCACTGAAGCTTTCTTT. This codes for CASSNSDRVTEAFF.

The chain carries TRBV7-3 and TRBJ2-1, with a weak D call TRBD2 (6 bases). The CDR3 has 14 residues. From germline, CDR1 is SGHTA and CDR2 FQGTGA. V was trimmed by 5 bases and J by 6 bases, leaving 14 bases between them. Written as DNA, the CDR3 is TGTGCCAGCAGCCAGGGTCGCGGGATCAATGAGCAGTTCTTC. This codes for CASSQGRGINEQFF. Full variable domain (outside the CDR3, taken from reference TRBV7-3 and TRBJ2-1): GAGVSQTPSNKVTEKGKYVELRCDPISGHTALYWYRQSLGQGPEFLIYFQGTGAADDSGLPNDRFFAVRPEGSVSTLKIQRTERGDSAVYLCASSQGRGINEQFFGPGTRLTVL.

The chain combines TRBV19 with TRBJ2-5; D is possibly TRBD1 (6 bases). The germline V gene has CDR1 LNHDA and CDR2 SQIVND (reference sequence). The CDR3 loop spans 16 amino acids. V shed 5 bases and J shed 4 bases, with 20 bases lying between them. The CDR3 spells CASSPLDKVRGETQYF. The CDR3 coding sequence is TGTGCCAGTAGTCCGCTAGACAAGGTCAGGGGAGAGACCCAGTACTTC.

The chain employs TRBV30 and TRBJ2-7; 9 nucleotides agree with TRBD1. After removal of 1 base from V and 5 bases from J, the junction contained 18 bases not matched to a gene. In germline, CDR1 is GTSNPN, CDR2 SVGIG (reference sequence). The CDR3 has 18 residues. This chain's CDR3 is CAWSGRIWGQGKFDEQYF. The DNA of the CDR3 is TGTGCCTGGAGTGGAAGAATTTGGGGACAGGGTAAATTCGACGAGCAGTACTTC.